The rows below give T cell receptor beta chains drawn from one sample of a study of CD8+ T cells in alopecia areata. Sequenced by immunoSEQ multiplex PCR; TCRdb stores in-frame clones only, minus some. The sample has approximately 210,000 clones, 66% seen once. The source material was CD4+ T cells sorted from blood, sampled between weeks 43 and 45, from a patient treated with tofacitinib. The source is a human donor with alopecia areata. Each CDR3 is given with its conserved first and last residue. A D gene is named only where the DNA matches it firmly. For some rows the clone size is stated as once, few or many, or as a class when expanded; others skip it.

D gene: NA; J gene: TRBJ1-1; V gene: TRBV6-6; CDR3 length: 12; clone size: once; CDR3 protein: CASSYSAGVAFF; CDR3 DNA: TGTGCCAGCAGTTACTCAGCGGGGGTAGCTTTCTTT
D gene: TRBD1; J gene: TRBJ2-3; V gene: TRBV2; CDR3 length: 15; clone size: NA; CDR3 protein: CASKTGTGGPDTQYF; CDR3 DNA: TGTGCCAGCAAAACCGGGACAGGGGGCCCAGATACGCAGTATTTT
D gene: NA; J gene: TRBJ2-4; V gene: TRBV30; CDR3 length: 11; clone size: NA; CDR3 protein: CAWSQGYQQYF; CDR3 DNA: TGTGCCTGGAGTCAAGGGTACCAACAGTACTTC
D gene: TRBD2; J gene: TRBJ2-7; V gene: TRBV7-8; CDR3 length: 13; clone size: NA; CDR3 protein: CASSLVAGYEQYF; CDR3 DNA: TGTGCCAGCAGCTTAGTAGCGGGGTACGAGCAGTACTTC
D gene: NA; J gene: TRBJ2-3; V gene: TRBV6-5; CDR3 length: 11; clone size: NA; CDR3 protein: CATTLYPVEYF; CDR3 DNA: TGTGCCACCACCCTTTACCCGGTCGAGTATTTT
D gene: NA; J gene: TRBJ2-2; V gene: TRBV29-1; CDR3 length: 13; clone size: NA; CDR3 protein: CSVHREHTGELFF; CDR3 DNA: TGCAGCGTTCACCGGGAGCACACCGGGGAGCTGTTTTTT
D gene: TRBD1; J gene: TRBJ1-2; V gene: TRBV14; CDR3 length: 14; clone size: NA; CDR3 protein: CASSSLRTGEGYTF; CDR3 DNA: TGTGCCAGCAGCTCCCTAAGGACAGGGGAGGGCTACACCTTC
D gene: NA; J gene: TRBJ2-5; V gene: TRBV5-1; CDR3 length: 14; clone size: NA; CDR3 protein: CASSLNTGQETQYF; CDR3 DNA: TGCGCCAGCAGCTTAAACACAGGTCAAGAGACCCAGTACTTC
D gene: NA; J gene: TRBJ2-2; V gene: TRBV29-1; CDR3 length: 13; clone size: few; CDR3 protein: CSVATTATGELFF; CDR3 DNA: TGCAGCGTTGCCACCACCGCGACCGGGGAGCTGTTTTTT
D gene: NA; J gene: TRBJ2-3; V gene: TRBV5-1; CDR3 length: 15; clone size: NA; CDR3 protein: CASTQQGSSTDTQYF; CDR3 DNA: TGCGCCAGCACCCAACAGGGTTCTAGTACAGATACGCAGTATTTT
D gene: NA; J gene: TRBJ1-2; V gene: TRBV15; CDR3 length: 16; clone size: NA; CDR3 protein: CATSRVGTERKNGYTF; CDR3 DNA: TGTGCCACCAGCAGAGTGGGAACGGAACGAAAAAATGGCTACACCTTC
D gene: TRBD2; J gene: TRBJ2-1; V gene: TRBV4-3; CDR3 length: 16; clone size: NA; CDR3 protein: CASSQAGGGRYNEQFF; CDR3 DNA: TGCGCCAGCAGCCAAGCCGGCGGGGGGCGGTACAATGAGCAGTTCTTC
D gene: TRBD2; J gene: TRBJ2-1; V gene: TRBV19; CDR3 length: 16; clone size: NA; CDR3 protein: CASSREAGSSYNEQFF; CDR3 DNA: TGTGCCAGTAGCCGCGAAGCGGGGAGCTCCTACAATGAGCAGTTCTTC
D gene: NA; J gene: TRBJ2-4; V gene: TRBV4-3; CDR3 length: 21; clone size: NA; CDR3 protein: CASSQELPGDVAPLAKNIQYF; CDR3 DNA: TGCGCCAGCAGCCAAGAGCTCCCCGGGGACGTCGCTCCTTTAGCCAAAAACATTCAGTACTTC
D gene: TRBD1; J gene: TRBJ2-6; V gene: TRBV4-3; CDR3 length: 21; clone size: NA; CDR3 protein: CASSQDPDRSVQRSGANVLTF; CDR3 DNA: TGCGCCAGCAGCCAAGACCCGGACAGGTCCGTACAAAGATCTGGGGCCAACGTCCTGACTTTC
D gene: NA; J gene: TRBJ2-5; V gene: TRBV30; CDR3 length: 13; clone size: NA; CDR3 protein: CAWSLGSEETQYF; CDR3 DNA: TGTGCCTGGAGTTTAGGGTCGGAAGAGACCCAGTACTTC
D gene: NA; J gene: TRBJ2-5; V gene: TRBV7-3; CDR3 length: 13; clone size: NA; CDR3 protein: CASSAGSRETQYF; CDR3 DNA: TGTGCCAGCAGCGCGGGATCTCGAGAGACCCAGTACTTC
D gene: NA; J gene: TRBJ2-2; V gene: TRBV5-1; CDR3 length: 15; clone size: NA; CDR3 protein: CASRPGTSNTGELFF; CDR3 DNA: TGCGCCAGCAGACCCGGGACCTCGAACACCGGGGAGCTGTTTTTT
D gene: NA; J gene: TRBJ2-7; V gene: TRBV6-1; CDR3 length: 11; clone size: NA; CDR3 protein: CASSEPHEQYF; CDR3 DNA: TGTGCCAGCAGTGAACCCCACGAGCAGTACTTC
D gene: NA; J gene: TRBJ2-3; V gene: TRBV14; CDR3 length: 14; clone size: NA; CDR3 protein: CASSQQGSQDTQYF; CDR3 DNA: TGTGCCAGCAGCCAGCAAGGGTCCCAAGATACGCAGTATTTT
D gene: NA; J gene: TRBJ1-5; V gene: TRBV6-1; CDR3 length: 13; clone size: NA; CDR3 protein: CASSDRQNQPQHF; CDR3 DNA: TGTGCCAGCAGTGATAGGCAGAATCAGCCCCAGCATTTT
D gene: TRBD2; J gene: TRBJ2-3; V gene: TRBV9; CDR3 length: 15; clone size: NA; CDR3 protein: CASTFSGGNLDTQYF; CDR3 DNA: TGTGCCAGCACGTTTAGCGGGGGGAATTTAGATACGCAGTATTTT
D gene: NA; J gene: TRBJ1-5; V gene: TRBV2; CDR3 length: 15; clone size: NA; CDR3 protein: CASGEGGASNQPQHF; CDR3 DNA: TGTGCCAGCGGAGAGGGGGGAGCCAGCAATCAGCCCCAGCATTTT
D gene: TRBD1; J gene: TRBJ1-1; V gene: TRBV30; CDR3 length: 15; clone size: NA; CDR3 protein: CAWSTPDRKNTEAFF; CDR3 DNA: TGTGCCTGGAGCACCCCGGACAGGAAAAACACTGAAGCTTTCTTT
D gene: NA; J gene: TRBJ2-5; V gene: TRBV30; CDR3 length: 16; clone size: NA; CDR3 protein: CAWSSLGGPVQETQYF; CDR3 DNA: TGTGCCTGGAGTTCTCTAGGAGGGCCCGTTCAAGAGACCCAGTACTTC
D gene: TRBD1; J gene: TRBJ1-1; V gene: TRBV19; CDR3 length: 15; clone size: once; CDR3 protein: CASSNNRGGTTEAFF; CDR3 DNA: TGTGCCAGTAGTAACAACAGGGGGGGGACCACTGAAGCTTTCTTT